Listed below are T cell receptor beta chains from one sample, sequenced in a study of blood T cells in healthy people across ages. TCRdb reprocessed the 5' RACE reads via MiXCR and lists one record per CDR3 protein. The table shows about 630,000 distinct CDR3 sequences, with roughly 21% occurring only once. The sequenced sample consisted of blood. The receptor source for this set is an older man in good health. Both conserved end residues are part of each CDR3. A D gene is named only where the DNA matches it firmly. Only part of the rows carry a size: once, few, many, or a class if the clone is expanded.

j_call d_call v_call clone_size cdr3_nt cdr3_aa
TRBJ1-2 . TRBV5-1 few TGCGCCAGCAGCTTGGACCCACAGGACTATGGCTACACCTTC CASSLDPQDYGYTF
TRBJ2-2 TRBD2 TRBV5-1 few TGCGCCAGCAGCCGCATAGCGGGAGACATCACCGGGGAGCTGTTTTTT CASSRIAGDITGELFF
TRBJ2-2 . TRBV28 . TGTGCCAGCAGTAAGATCCGGCACGGGGAGCTGTTTTTT CASSKIRHGELFF
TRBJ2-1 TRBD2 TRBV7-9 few TGTGCCAGCAGCTACCTAGCGGGATTTTACAATGAGCAGTTCTTC CASSYLAGFYNEQFF
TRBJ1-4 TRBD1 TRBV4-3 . TGCGCCAGCAGCCAGGGACAGATTAATGAAAAACTGTTTTTT CASSQGQINEKLFF
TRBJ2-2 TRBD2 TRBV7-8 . TGTGCCAGCAGCTTAGTCTCTAGCGGGACGAACACCGGGGAGCTGTTTTTT CASSLVSSGTNTGELFF
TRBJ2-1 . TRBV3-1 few TGTGCCAGCAGCCCCCGGACGTTGGGACCCTACAATGAGCAGTTCTTC CASSPRTLGPYNEQFF
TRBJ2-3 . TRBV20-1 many TGCAGCGTTAACAAGGCAGATACGCAGTATTTT CSVNKADTQYF
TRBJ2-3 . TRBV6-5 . TGTGCCAGCAGTCGAGGACACCAAAGCACAGATACGCAGTATTTT CASSRGHQSTDTQYF
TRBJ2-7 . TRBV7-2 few TGTGCCAGCAAGGGGCGGGCTTCGTTCGAGCAGTACTTC CASKGRASFEQYF
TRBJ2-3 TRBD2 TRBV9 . TGTGCCAGCAGCGTAGGAAGCGGGATCACAGATACGCAGTATTTT CASSVGSGITDTQYF
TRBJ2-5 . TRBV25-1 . TGTGCCAGCAGTGGATCCAGGGGAAGCACCCAGTACTTC CASSGSRGSTQYF
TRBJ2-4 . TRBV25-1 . TGTGCCAGCAGTCCCCGGGACCGTCTAGCCAAAAACATTCAGTACTTC CASSPRDRLAKNIQYF
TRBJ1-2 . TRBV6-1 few TGTGCCAGCAGTGAAGGACGGGACACTGGCTACACCTTC CASSEGRDTGYTF
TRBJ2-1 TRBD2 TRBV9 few TGTGCCAGCAGCCCCCTGACGGGACTAGGCGGTGAGCAGTTCTTC CASSPLTGLGGEQFF
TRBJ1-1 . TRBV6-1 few TGTGCCAGCAGTGAAGCTGGGGATCAGTTTAACACTGAAGCTTTCTTT CASSEAGDQFNTEAFF